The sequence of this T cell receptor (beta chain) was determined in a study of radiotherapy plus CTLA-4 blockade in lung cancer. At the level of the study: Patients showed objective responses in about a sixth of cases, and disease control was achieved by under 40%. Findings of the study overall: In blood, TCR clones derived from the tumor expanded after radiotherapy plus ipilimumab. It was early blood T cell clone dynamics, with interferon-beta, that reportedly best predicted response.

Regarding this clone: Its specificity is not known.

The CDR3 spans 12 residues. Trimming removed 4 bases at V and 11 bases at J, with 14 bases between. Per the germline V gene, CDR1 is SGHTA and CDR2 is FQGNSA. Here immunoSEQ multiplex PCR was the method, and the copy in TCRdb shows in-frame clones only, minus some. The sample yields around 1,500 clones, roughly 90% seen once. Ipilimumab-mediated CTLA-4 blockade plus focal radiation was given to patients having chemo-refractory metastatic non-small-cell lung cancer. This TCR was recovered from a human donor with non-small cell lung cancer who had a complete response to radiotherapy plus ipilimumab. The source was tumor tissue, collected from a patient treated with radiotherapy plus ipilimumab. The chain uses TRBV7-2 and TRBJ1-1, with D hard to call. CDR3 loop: CASSSRAQMAFF. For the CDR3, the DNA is TGTGCCAGCAGCTCCCGGGCCCAGATGGCTTTCTTT.